Below are 28 T cell receptor beta chains sequenced from a single sample in a study of response to subunit inactivated influenza vaccine. Using its own MiXCR run on the RT-PCR reads, TCRdb lists one record per CDR3 protein. Of 500,000 to 550,000 distinct CDR3 sequences listed, approximately 7.6% are singletons. Sequences were derived from PBMCs from blood, sampled around 25 months after vaccination. These TCRs come from a man aged 50-75 years who received an inactivated influenza vaccine.

In regard to this clonotype: This may come from a read error, since a much larger clone is one base off. This chain joins TRBV5-1 and TRBJ2-7; D unresolved. The V gene's germline CDR1 is SGHRS and CDR2 YFSETQ. The V end was cut by 1 base, the J end by 4 bases, with 9 bases between. The CDR3 has 13 residues. The DNA of the CDR3 is TGCGCCAGCAGCTTGCAAGACGAGTACGAGCAGTACTTC. This sequence encodes CASSLQDEYEQYF.

The rearrangement joins TRBV12-3 or TRBV12-4 to TRBJ2-5, with 7 bases that match TRBD1. This CDR3 contains 15 residues. The ends lost 5 bases at V and 4 bases at J; junction bases unmatched: 10. The CDR3 loop reads CASSTRQGLRETQYF. The CDR3, as DNA: TGTGCCAGCAGTACCCGACAGGGCCTTCGAGAGACCCAGTACTTC.

The chain recombines TRBV25-1 with TRBJ2-7; D is perhaps TRBD1 or TRBD2 (6 bases each). The length of the CDR3 is 13 residues. V gave up 3 bases and J gave up 6 bases, with 12 bases separating them. Germline V gene data show CDR1 as MGHDK and CDR2 as SYGVNS. Written as DNA, the CDR3 is TGTGCCAGCAGTGACAGGGGACTTAGCGAGCAGTACTTC. Translating it yields CASSDRGLSEQYF.

A few counts support this clonotype. The chain couples TRBV28 to TRBJ2-7, with 8 nucleotides matching TRBD2. From germline, CDR1 is MDHEN and CDR2 SYDVKM. Trimming at V came to 2 bases and at J to 2 bases, leaving 5 bases not matched to a gene. This CDR3 has 15 amino acids. CDR3 sequence: CASSLSGGPTYEQYF. The CDR3 coding sequence is TGTGCCAGCAGTTTAAGCGGGGGTCCCACCTACGAGCAGTACTTC.

The V call is TRBV5-5, the J call TRBJ1-5; weak D call: TRBD1 (6 bases). This CDR3 spans 14 amino acids. Germline V gene sequence: CDR1 SGHKS, CDR2 YYEKEE (reference sequence). Trimming removed 4 bases at V and 8 bases at J, with 16 bases between. CDR3 sequence: CASSTGGGQKPQHF. CDR3 DNA: TGTGCCAGCAGCACGGGGGGGGGCCAGAAGCCCCAGCATTTT. The entire variable domain, with the rest obtained from reference TRBV5-5 and TRBJ1-5, is as follows: DAGVTQSPTHLIKTRGQQVTLRCSPISGHKSVSWYQQVLGQGPQFIFQYYEKEERGRGNFPDRFSARQFPNYSSELNVNALLLGDSALYLCASSTGGGQKPQHFGDGTRLSIL.

This clonotype was found many times. This chain links TRBV7-2 with TRBJ2-3, with D unclear. The CDR3 has 16 residues. V lost 0 bases and J lost 2, with 12 bases in between. In germline, CDR1 is SGHTA, CDR2 FQGNSA. The CDR3 protein is CASSLASESPTDTQYF. For the CDR3, the DNA is TGTGCCAGCAGCTTAGCAAGCGAGTCCCCCACAGATACGCAGTATTTT.

This chain uses TRBV20-1 with TRBJ2-1; either TRBD1 or TRBD2 may supply D (5 bases each). Trimming took 3 bases from V and 5 from J, leaving 17 bases between them. From germline, CDR1 is DFQATT and CDR2 SNEGSKA (reference sequence). The CDR3 is 15 amino acids. The CDR3 region is CSARGVRDPNNEQFF. The CDR3 DNA reads TGCAGTGCTAGGGGAGTCCGGGACCCCAACAATGAGCAGTTCTTC.

This clonotype has more than one count but fewer than ten. V is TRBV20-1 and J is TRBJ1-1; D is undetermined. Germline CDR1 is DFQATT and CDR2 is SNEGSKA (reference sequence). CDR3 length equals 14 residues. In DNA, the CDR3 is TGCTGTCCGGTCCGGAGGGATGGTATCACTGAAGCTTTCTTT. Encoded protein: CCPVRRDGITEAFF.

This clonotype was counted a few times. The rearrangement links TRBV10-3 to TRBJ1-5; no firm D call. CDR3 length: 16 amino acids. The V end was cut by 1 base, the J end by 1 base, with 11 bases between. Germline V CDR1 and CDR2: ENHRY, SYGVKD. The CDR3 DNA is TGTGCCATCAGTGAGTTTCCACCTAGAAGCAATCAGCCCCAGCATTTT. Its protein product is CAISEFPPRSNQPQHF.

V is TRBV25-1 and J is TRBJ2-3; perhaps TRBD1 as D (6 bases). The CDR3 loop spans 15 amino acids. With 4 bases removed from V and 0 bases from J, the gap between germline ends came to 11 bases. The V gene's germline CDR1 is MGHDK and CDR2 SYGVNS. Written as DNA, the CDR3 is TGTGCCAGCAGTGTAAACAGGGCTAGCACAGATACGCAGTATTTT. Protein product: CASSVNRASTDTQYF.

This clonotype was recorded at least ten times. This sequence joins TRBV7-9 and TRBJ2-3, with unresolved D. V lost 5 bases and J lost 2, with 11 bases in between. From germline, CDR1 is SEHNR and CDR2 FQNEAQ (reference sequence). The CDR3 loop spans 14 amino acids. CDR3 nucleotides: TGTGCCAGCAGCCCCCTGGGTCCCACAGATACGCAGTATTTT. This codes for CASSPLGPTDTQYF.

This clonotype has at least ten counts. The chain has TRBV12-3 or TRBV12-4 and TRBJ2-2; D gene unclear. This CDR3 has 14 amino acids. The V end lost 7 bases, the J end lost 5 bases, and 14 bases lay between the germline ends. The CDR3 sequence: CASISGARTGELFF. The DNA of the CDR3 is TGTGCCAGCATCTCGGGCGCGAGAACCGGGGAGCTGTTTTTT.

This clonotype occurred a few times. This sequence joins TRBV7-8 and TRBJ2-5, with a weak D call TRBD1 (5 bases). The length of the CDR3 is 15 residues. Germline V gene lookup returns CDR1 SGHVS and CDR2 FQNEAQ. Trimming removed 1 base from V and 4 bases from J, with 13 bases in between. The CDR3 reads CASSLVGAGTETQYF. Here the CDR3 DNA reads TGTGCCAGCAGCTTAGTTGGGGCTGGTACAGAGACCCAGTACTTC.

The genes are TRBV7-6 and TRBJ2-7; a weak D match, TRBD1 (6 bases). CDR3 length: 14 residues. Germline CDR1 reads SGHVS; CDR2 reads FNYEAQ. Trimming removed 6 bases at V and 0 bases at J, with 12 bases between. CDR3 bases: TGTGCCAGCAGACCCGGGACAAACTCCTACGAGCAGTACTTC. This codes for CASRPGTNSYEQYF.

Details on this clonotype: A much larger clonotype is one base distant, so this may be a read error. The chain uses TRBV29-1 and TRBJ2-1; the D gene is possibly TRBD1 (6 bases). Trimming shortened V by 5 bases and J by 5 bases, and 13 bases separated the two germline ends. CDR1 SQVTM and CDR2 ANQGSEA come from the germline V gene. The CDR3 covers 13 residues. Here the CDR3 DNA reads TGCAGCGTTCTCGGGACAAGGGACAATGAGCAGTTCTTC. Its translation is CSVLGTRDNEQFF.

Only a few counts were recorded for this clonotype. The V gene is TRBV3-1, the J gene TRBJ2-6; 7 bases map to TRBD2. Germline CDR1 is LGHDT and CDR2 is YNNKEL (reference sequence). V dropped 5 bases and J dropped 4; count of bases not matched to a gene: 2. The CDR3 is made up of 14 amino acids. The CDR3 here is CASSDGGGANVLTF. CDR3 coding DNA: TGTGCCAGCAGCGACGGGGGGGGGGCCAACGTCCTGACTTTC.

This clonotype showed up many times. The chain joins TRBV12-3 or TRBV12-4 to TRBJ2-2; 7 bases fit TRBD2. J lost 1 base, V lost 3 bases, and 2 bases had no gene match. This CDR3 is built from 15 residues. CDR3 DNA: TGTGCCAGCAGTTTTGGGGGGGGGAACACCGGGGAGCTGTTTTTT. Protein: CASSFGGGNTGELFF.

The chain has TRBV12-3 or TRBV12-4 and TRBJ2-2, with 10 bases matching TRBD2. This CDR3 contains 23 residues. V was clipped by 0 bases and J by 1 base; unmatched bases: 20. CDR3 protein: CASSLAVPSGRAHLIRNTGELFF. The CDR3 coding sequence is TGTGCCAGCAGTTTAGCGGTACCCAGCGGGAGGGCCCACTTGATTAGGAACACCGGGGAGCTGTTTTTT.

This clonotype has only a few counts. The chain is built from TRBV20-1 and TRBJ1-1, with no clear D. Germline-derived CDR1 and CDR2 are DFQATT and SNEGSKA (reference sequence). Trimming took off 0 bases at V and 0 bases at J, with 11 bases between the two ends. The CDR3 is made up of 15 amino acids. CDR3 loop: CSAREVFSMNTEAFF. The DNA for the CDR3 is TGCAGTGCTAGAGAAGTTTTTTCCATGAACACTGAAGCTTTCTTT.

CDR3: CAIGQESGNEQFF. For the CDR3, the DNA is TGTGCCATTGGACAGGAGTCTGGCAATGAGCAGTTCTTC. The J gene is TRBJ2-1, the V gene TRBV10-3, with TRBD1 matching over 7 bases. This CDR3 has 13 amino acids. The V gene's germline CDR1 is ENHRY and CDR2 SYGVKD. V shed 9 bases and J 6 bases; nucleotides not matched to a gene: 8.

This clonotype has at least ten counts. This chain links TRBV10-1 with TRBJ2-7; possible D gene TRBD2, 5 bases. The ends were cut back, 0 bases at V and 3 bases at J, with 9 bases in the middle. CDR1 and CDR2 from the germline V gene are WNHNN and SYGVQD (reference sequence). This CDR3 has 14 residues. CDR3 amino acids: CASSESPGSYEQYF. The CDR3 DNA reads TGCGCCAGCAGTGAGTCGCCGGGGAGCTACGAGCAGTACTTC.

The V gene is TRBV5-1, the J gene TRBJ1-1; 7 bases fit TRBD1. Germline CDR1 SGHRS, CDR2 YFSETQ. The trim removed 4 bases at V and 1 base at J, leaving 7 bases unmatched. This CDR3 has 15 residues. CDR3 protein: CASSHGGTANTEAFF. In DNA, the CDR3 is TGCGCCAGCAGCCATGGTGGGACAGCGAACACTGAAGCTTTCTTT.

The chain uses TRBV15 and TRBJ1-1; D gene unclear. Germline CDR1 is LNHNV and CDR2 is YYDKDF (reference sequence). The CDR3 loop spans 12 amino acids. Trimming stripped 5 bases from V and 5 bases from J, with 9 bases between. The CDR3 DNA is TGTGCCACCAGCGGAGCCACTACTGAAGCTTTCTTT. Translation: CATSGATTEAFF.

This clonotype was observed a few times. The rearrangement links TRBV20-1 to TRBJ2-3; D may be TRBD2 (6 bases). The ends were cut back, 3 bases at V and 2 bases at J, with 18 bases in the middle. The CDR3 length is 16 residues. CDR1 and CDR2 from the germline V gene are DFQATT and SNEGSKA (reference sequence). The chain's CDR3 is CSARPSGTYPTDTQYF. In nucleotides, the CDR3 is TGCAGTGCTAGGCCCTCCGGGACTTATCCCACAGATACGCAGTATTTT.

This clonotype was seen a few times. CDR3 residues: CASSQESHGTGETQYF. For the CDR3, the DNA is TGCGCCAGCAGCCAAGAGAGTCACGGAACAGGAGAGACCCAGTACTTC. The rearrangement uses TRBV4-3 and TRBJ2-5, with D possibly being TRBD1 (5 bases). Deletions cut 0 bases from V and 4 bases from J, with 15 bases between. Germline CDR1 LGHNA, CDR2 YSLEER. The CDR3 consists of 16 residues.

This clonotype has only a few counts. The V and J genes are TRBV7-2 and TRBJ1-4; D gene unclear. The CDR3 contains 15 residues. Germline CDR1 reads SGHTA; CDR2 reads FQGNSA. With 2 bases removed from V and 0 bases from J, the gap between germline ends came to 7 bases. The chain's CDR3 is CASSLNSATNEKLFF. Written as DNA, the CDR3 is TGTGCCAGCAGCTTAAACAGTGCAACTAATGAAAAACTGTTTTTT.

V and J are TRBV12-3 or TRBV12-4 and TRBJ2-1, with a possible D match to TRBD2 (6 bases). V lost 7 bases to trimming and J lost 9 bases, with 19 bases between them. This CDR3 has 14 amino acids. The CDR3, as DNA: TGTGCCAGCACCCCTCGGGAGATCTACGGTGAGCAGTTCTTC. It codes for CASTPREIYGEQFF.

The chain links TRBV7-2 to TRBJ1-1; D may be TRBD1 (5 bases). CDR1 is SGHTA and CDR2 is FQGNSA in the germline V gene. Trimming stripped 2 bases from V and 7 bases from J, with 20 bases between. This CDR3 comprises 16 residues. The CDR3 region has the DNA TGTGCCAGCAGCTTACAACCCCTCCTAGGGGCGAATGAAGCTTTCTTT. This translates into CASSLQPLLGANEAFF.